These 27 T cell receptor beta chains share one sample of origin, sequenced in a study (dated by TCRdb to between 2014 and 2016). Libraries were made using 5' RACE. These reads were obtained on an Illumina MiSeq. TCRdb passed the public sequencing reads through fastp at Q25 and MiXCR, retaining productive beta sequences. For every CDR3 protein sequence, its rows merge into one entry that carries the most common genes and DNA. Recorded for this sample are 53,000 or so distinct CDR3 sequences; almost 25% of them occurred a single time. 2.5% to 4% of the sample is in the top ten clones. The sequenced sample was tumor-infiltrating naive CD4+ T cells sorted from the breast tumor. What this sample's cell subset or site label stands for: naive CD4+ T cells, CD4+CD45RA+CD25-. The receptors were gathered from a female donor with breast cancer.

There are many counts of this clonotype. The CDR3 DNA reads TGCGCCAGCAGTTTGAGGGTCGAGTATGAGCAGTTCTTC. This translates into CASSLRVEYEQFF. J is TRBJ2-1 and V is TRBV5-1; TRBD2 might be the D (5 bases). V was pared by 5 bases and J by 8 bases, with 14 bases between. Germline values: CDR1 SGHRS, CDR2 YFSETQ. The CDR3 is 13 amino acids.

The CDR3: CASSRHNEQFF. The CDR3 nucleotides are TGCGCCAGCAGCCGTCACAATGAGCAGTTCTTC. The chain employs TRBV5-1 and TRBJ2-1; no firm D call. CDR3 length equals 11 residues. Trimming removed 4 bases at V and 5 bases at J, with 4 bases between. Germline V gene sequence: CDR1 SGHRS, CDR2 YFSETQ.

This chain connects TRBV9 to TRBJ2-3; D may be TRBD1 (6 bases). Germline V gives CDR1 SGDLS, CDR2 YYNGEE. The CDR3 covers 15 residues. V was cut by 0 bases and J by 3 bases, with 11 bases left in between. DNA for the CDR3: TGTGCCAGCAGCGTAGAGCAGGGGTTAACAGATACGCAGTATTTT. Protein product: CASSVEQGLTDTQYF.

Concerning this clonotype: The CDR3 does not close with the conserved phenylalanine or tryptophan, likely indicating a read error. The CDR3 loop reads CASSQDGGRVTEAFL. The CDR3 DNA sequence: TGCGCCAGCAGCCAAGACGGGGGGCGGGTCACTGAAGCTTTCCTT. V and J are TRBV4-1 and TRBJ1-1, with D maybe TRBD1 (6 bases). The CDR3 has 15 amino acids. Germline CDR1 is MGHRA and CDR2 is YSYEKL. V was shortened by 0 bases and J by 4 bases, with 12 bases between the two germline ends.

This clonotype turned up a few times. V usage is TRBV12-3 or TRBV12-4 and J usage is TRBJ2-5, with D possibly being TRBD2 (6 bases). Between the trimmed V and J ends, which lost 4 bases and 12 bases, there was a span of 12 bases. This CDR3 spans 11 amino acids. CDR3 nucleotide sequence: TGTGCCAGCAGTTCGGGACTCTTGAAGTACTTC. Translated: CASSSGLLKYF.

The J gene is TRBJ2-4, the V gene TRBV18; the D is unclear. Trimming took 0 bases from V and 7 from J, leaving 13 bases between them. Germline V gene lookup returns CDR1 KGHSH and CDR2 LQKENI. The CDR3 totals 15 residues. CDR3 sequence reads: CASSPPGRQANIQYF. The CDR3 DNA follows: TGTGCCAGCTCACCACCAGGGCGGCAGGCGAACATTCAGTACTTC.

This clonotype was observed a handful of times. This chain links TRBV24-1 with TRBJ2-7; weak D call: TRBD2 (6 bases). This CDR3 is built from 14 residues. In germline, CDR1 is KGHDR, CDR2 SFDVKD. The ends were cut back, 4 bases at V and 2 bases at J, with 11 bases in the middle. The CDR3 is CATSDPGRPYEQYF. As DNA, the CDR3 is TGTGCCACCAGTGACCCCGGGAGACCCTACGAGCAGTACTTC.

This clonotype was counted at least ten times. This chain connects TRBV6-1 to TRBJ2-7; perhaps TRBD1 as D (5 bases). The CDR3 consists of 13 residues. Trimming pared 8 bases from V and 3 bases from J, leaving 14 bases between. CDR1 is MNHNS, CDR2 SASEGT, per germline. Here the CDR3 reads CASEDSALYEQYF. DNA of the CDR3: TGTGCCAGCGAAGACAGTGCCCTCTACGAGCAGTACTTC.

This clonotype has just a few counts. V usage is TRBV6-1 and J usage is TRBJ2-3; the D is unclear. Germline V gene data show CDR1 as MNHNS and CDR2 as SASEGT. The V gene lost 1 base and the J gene lost 2 bases, with 4 bases spanning the gap. The CDR3 is 13 amino acids. For the CDR3, the DNA is TGTGCCAGCAGTGAAGTCTCCACAGATACGCAGTATTTT. It encodes CASSEVSTDTQYF.

The CDR3 DNA is TGCGCCAGCAGCCCCGGGACAGAGAGCTCTGGGGCCAACGTCCTGACTTTC. It specifies CASSPGTESSGANVLTF. V is TRBV5-1 and J is TRBJ2-6; TRBD1 aligns across 7 bases. The CDR3 length is 17 residues. Germline values: CDR1 SGHRS, CDR2 YFSETQ. The V segment lost 4 bases and the J segment 0 bases; nucleotides outside the gene matches: 7.

The V and J genes are TRBV20-1 and TRBJ2-2, with 8 bases lining up with TRBD1. Germline CDR1 DFQATT, CDR2 SNEGSKA (reference sequence). The J segment lost 4 bases and the V segment lost 6 bases, leaving 13 bases of the junction unmatched. This CDR3 is built from 16 residues. CDR3 amino acids: CSARRQGIRGTGELFF. The CDR3 DNA reads TGCAGTGCCCGTAGACAGGGGATTCGAGGCACCGGGGAGCTGTTTTTT.

The V and J genes are TRBV7-2 and TRBJ1-6; the D is unclear. Germline V gene sequence: CDR1 SGHTA, CDR2 FQGNSA. The length of the CDR3 is 12 residues. Trimming shortened V by 5 bases and J by 10 bases, and 9 bases separated the two germline ends. This CDR3 reads CASSTPLSPLHF. The CDR3 DNA follows: TGTGCCAGCAGCACCCCGTTGTCACCCCTCCACTTT.

This clonotype was observed a single time. In nucleotides, the CDR3 is TGTGCCACCAGCAGAGAAGGGGGGGGTTCTATCGAGCAGTACTTC. It is translated as CATSREGGGSIEQYF. This sequence joins TRBV15 and TRBJ2-7; D might be TRBD2 (7 bases). This CDR3 is 15 amino acids long. Germline V gene lookup returns CDR1 LNHNV and CDR2 YYDKDF (reference sequence). V shed 0 bases and J shed 6 bases, with 15 bases lying between them.

J is TRBJ2-7 and V is TRBV20-1; D is undetermined. This CDR3 contains 13 residues. CDR1 and CDR2 from the germline V gene are DFQATT and SNEGSKA (reference sequence). V lost 6 bases, J lost 4 bases, and 16 bases lay in between. CDR3 coding DNA: TGCAGTGCCCCACGGCGTCAGTCTTACGAGCAGTACTTC. This translates into CSAPRRQSYEQYF.

This chain joins TRBV4-1 and TRBJ1-2; possible D gene TRBD1, 5 bases. In germline, CDR1 is MGHRA, CDR2 YSYEKL. This CDR3 has 15 amino acids. Trimming stripped 0 bases from V and 6 bases from J, with 14 bases between. CDR3 nucleotide sequence: TGCGCCAGCAGCCAAGAAGGGAAGGCAGGGAATGGCTACACCTTC. Amino acid sequence: CASSQEGKAGNGYTF.

Turning to this clonotype: A much larger clone is a single base away; this may be a read error. V and J are TRBV10-2 and TRBJ2-1; unclear D gene. CDR1 WSHSY and CDR2 SAAADI come from the germline V gene. The CDR3 contains 12 residues. The CDR3 region is CAGSVGLSEQFF. The CDR3 DNA sequence: TGCGCCGGCAGTGTGGGCTTAAGTGAGCAGTTCTTC.

The chain links TRBV5-1 to TRBJ2-3; D is uncertain. CDR1 is SGHRS and CDR2 is YFSETQ in the germline V gene. Trimming removed 5 bases from V and 1 base from J, with 8 bases in between. The CDR3 is 13 residues long. The CDR3 reads CASSVGGTDTQYF. DNA of the CDR3: TGCGCCAGCAGTGTGGGTGGCACAGATACGCAGTATTTT.

The chain is built from TRBV15 and TRBJ2-5; D not resolved. Germline lookup yields CDR1 LNHNV and CDR2 YYDKDF (reference sequence). This CDR3 has 11 residues. V shed 3 bases and J shed 1 base, with 0 bases lying between them. The CDR3 bases are TGTGCCACCAGCAGCCAAGAGACCCAGTACTTC. Translated: CATSSQETQYF.

This clonotype is labeled medium-sized. The V and J genes are TRBV5-1 and TRBJ2-3; 10 bases line up with TRBD2. V shed 3 bases, J shed 4 bases, and the junction held 8 bases outside the gene matches. From germline, CDR1 is SGHRS and CDR2 YFSETQ. There are 16 residues in the CDR3. CDR3 nucleotides: TGCGCCAGCAGCTCCTTAGCGGGAGGAGGGTCAGATACGCAGTATTTT. Amino acids: CASSSLAGGGSDTQYF.

This clonotype turned up a few times. The genes are TRBV5-1 and TRBJ2-3, with D perhaps matching TRBD1 (6 bases). Trimming removed 1 base from V and 3 bases from J, with 12 bases in between. CDR1 and CDR2 (germline): SGHRS, YFSETQ. The CDR3 sequence is 15 residues long. The CDR3 nucleotides are TGCGCCAGCAGCTTGATACAGGGTAGGACAGATACGCAGTATTTT. The encoded protein is CASSLIQGRTDTQYF.

A remark on this clonotype: Germline is not matched at one junction end, which may reflect a read error. The gene calls are TRBV9 and TRBJ1-1, with D hard to call. CDR3 length: 13 residues. The V gene's germline CDR1 is SGDLS and CDR2 YYNGEE. CDR3 nucleotide sequence: TGTGCCAGTAGCGTAGTTCCGGGGACTGAAGCTTTCTTT. This sequence encodes CASSVVPGTEAFF.

The chain couples TRBV2 to TRBJ2-1, with 9 bases identical to TRBD2. This CDR3 has 16 residues. The J segment lost 2 bases and the V segment lost 7 bases, leaving 9 bases of the junction unmatched. Germline V gives CDR1 SNHLY, CDR2 FYNNEI. CDR3 nucleotide sequence: TGTGCCAGCACGAGGATGGCTAGCGGGACCTACAATGAGCAGTTCTTC. This codes for CASTRMASGTYNEQFF.

This clonotype occurred a few times. V is TRBV7-8 and J is TRBJ1-3; the D is unclear. V was pared by 5 bases and J by 2 bases, with 10 bases between. Germline loops: CDR1 SGHVS, CDR2 FQNEAQ. This CDR3 has 14 amino acids. CDR3 coding DNA: TGTGCCAGCAGCCCGGGGTATCCTGGAAACACCATATATTTT. This sequence encodes CASSPGYPGNTIYF.

This rearrangement joins TRBV7-8 to TRBJ2-1, with D perhaps TRBD1 or TRBD2 (6 bases each). The V gene's germline CDR1 is SGHVS and CDR2 FQNEAQ. The V end was cut by 5 bases, the J end by 9 bases, with 17 bases between. The CDR3 sequence is 14 residues long. CDR3 loop: CASSHGYREVEQFF. In DNA form, the CDR3 reads TGTGCCAGCAGCCATGGATACAGGGAGGTTGAGCAGTTCTTC.

This clonotype was counted only a few times. Germline and junction disagree at one end, which may indicate a read error. J is TRBJ1-2 and V is TRBV5-1, with a weak D call TRBD1 (5 bases). Germline CDR1 is SGHRS and CDR2 is YFSETQ. This CDR3 region has 14 residues. CDR3 sequence reads: CASSWISQGNGHTF. For the CDR3, the DNA is TGCGCCAGCAGCTGGATATCTCAGGGAAATGGCCACACCTTC.

In regard to this clonotype: At one end the junction does not follow the germline gene, possibly because of a read error. The V and J genes are TRBV30 and TRBJ2-2, with 10 bases identical to TRBD2. The CDR3 has 16 amino acids. Germline V gene sequence: CDR1 GTSNPN, CDR2 SVGIG (reference sequence). This CDR3 is CAWTSPLAGVGGELFF. The CDR3 DNA is TGTGCTTGGACCTCCCCCCTAGCGGGAGTCGGCGGGGAGCTGTTTTTT. Using reference TRBV30 and TRBJ2-2 for the parts outside the CDR3, the full variable domain is SQTIHQWPATLVQPVGSPLSLECTVEGTSNPNLYWYRQAAGRGLQLLFYSVGIGQISSEVPQNLSASRPQDRQFILSSKKLLLSDSGFYLCAWTSPLAGVGGELFFGEGSRLTVL.

The chain joins TRBV7-3 to TRBJ2-1, with 7 bases matching TRBD2. Germline V lookup: CDR1 SGHTA, CDR2 FQGTGA. The CDR3 contains 17 residues. V trimming: 4 bases; J trimming: 0 bases; junction bases outside the gene matches: 9. CDR3 nucleotides: TGTGCCAGCAGCTCCCTAGGGGAGGGGAGCTCCTACAATGAGCAGTTCTTC. Amino acid sequence: CASSSLGEGSSYNEQFF.